The clone carrying this TCR beta chain was picked up one time. Its antigen is unidentified. This specimen includes other DNA sequences encoding the same CDR3. Losses at the gene ends were 0 bases for V and 2 bases for J; bases not matched to a gene: 0. The CDR3 has 14 residues. CDR1 is SGDLS and CDR2 is YYNGEE in the germline V gene. The PCR used 60 Vbeta and 13 Jbeta primers. Sequencing used immunoSEQ multiplex PCR; TCRdb keeps in-frame clones, though not all of them. The top ten hold around 22% of the sample, which has some 77,000 clones, 60% to 85% seen once. The record originates from a study of cytomegalovirus exposure and HLA in healthy donors. Study as a whole: About 85 million unique TCRs from HLA-typed donors were held in an early release of data. The study placed around 80% of its approximately 360 genotyped donors in the Caucasian-associated ancestry cluster. General study findings and limits: HLA alleles were associated with 15,000 to 20,000 TCR beta sequences in a later analysis at 0.05 false discovery rate. The study assumed roughly uniform donor sequencing depth for presence/absence analyses.

This TCR was sampled from a woman aged 40 to 55 in good health and CMV-seropositive. The sample was PBMCs. The chain combines TRBV9 with TRBJ2-7, with 9 bases that match TRBD1. DNA for the CDR3: TGTGCCAGCAGCGTAGGACAGGGGGCCTACGAGCAGTACTTC. Its translation is CASSVGQGAYEQYF. The variable domain in full, completed from reference TRBV9 and TRBJ2-7, reads DSGVTQTPKHLITATGQRVTLRCSPRSGDLSVYWYQQSLDQGLQFLIQYYNGEERAKGNILERFSAQQFPDLHSELNLSSLELGDSALYFCASSVGQGAYEQYFGPGTRLTVT.